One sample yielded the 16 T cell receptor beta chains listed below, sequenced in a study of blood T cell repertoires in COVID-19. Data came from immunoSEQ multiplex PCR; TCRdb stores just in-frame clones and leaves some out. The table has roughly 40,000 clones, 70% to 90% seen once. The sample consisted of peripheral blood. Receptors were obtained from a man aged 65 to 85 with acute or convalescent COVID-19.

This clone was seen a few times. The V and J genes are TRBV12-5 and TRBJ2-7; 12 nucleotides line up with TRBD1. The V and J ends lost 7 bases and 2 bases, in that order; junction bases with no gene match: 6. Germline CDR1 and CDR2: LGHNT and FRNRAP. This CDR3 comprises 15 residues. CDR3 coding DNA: TGTGCTAGTGCCCTCCGGGACAGGGGGCCCTACGAGCAGTACTTC. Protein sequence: CASALRDRGPYEQYF.

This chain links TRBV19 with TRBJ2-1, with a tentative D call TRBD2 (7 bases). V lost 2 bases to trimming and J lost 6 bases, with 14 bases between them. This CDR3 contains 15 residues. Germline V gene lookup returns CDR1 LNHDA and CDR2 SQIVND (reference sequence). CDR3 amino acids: CASSIREGGINEQFF. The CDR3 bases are TGTGCCAGTAGTATAAGAGAGGGGGGGATCAATGAGCAGTTCTTC.

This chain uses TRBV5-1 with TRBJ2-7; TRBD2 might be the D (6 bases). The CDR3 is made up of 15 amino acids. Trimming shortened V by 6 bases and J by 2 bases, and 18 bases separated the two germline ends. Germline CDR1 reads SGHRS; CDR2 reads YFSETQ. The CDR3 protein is CASNPGRGLTYEQYF. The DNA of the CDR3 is TGCGCCAGCAACCCGGGGCGGGGACTTACCTACGAGCAGTACTTC.

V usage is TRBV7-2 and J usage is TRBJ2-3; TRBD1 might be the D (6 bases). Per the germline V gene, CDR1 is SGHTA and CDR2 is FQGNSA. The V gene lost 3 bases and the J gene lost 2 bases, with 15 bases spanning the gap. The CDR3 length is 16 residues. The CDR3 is CASSLGAARYTDTQYF. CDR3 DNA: TGTGCCAGCAGCTTGGGGGCGGCCAGATACACAGATACGCAGTATTTT.

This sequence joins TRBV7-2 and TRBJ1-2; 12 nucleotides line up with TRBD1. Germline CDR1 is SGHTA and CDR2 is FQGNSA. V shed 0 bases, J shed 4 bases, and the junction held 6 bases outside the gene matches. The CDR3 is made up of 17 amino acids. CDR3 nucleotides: TGTGCCAGCAGCTTAGCAAGGGGACAGGGGGCAAGCTATGGCTACACCTTC. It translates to CASSLARGQGASYGYTF.

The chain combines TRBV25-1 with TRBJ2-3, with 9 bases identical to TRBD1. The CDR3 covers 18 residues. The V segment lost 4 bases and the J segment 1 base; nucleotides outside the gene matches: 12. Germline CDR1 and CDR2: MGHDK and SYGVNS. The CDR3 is CASSGDRDRAYRTDTQYF. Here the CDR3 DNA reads TGTGCCAGCAGTGGGGACCGGGACAGGGCCTACCGCACAGATACGCAGTATTTT.

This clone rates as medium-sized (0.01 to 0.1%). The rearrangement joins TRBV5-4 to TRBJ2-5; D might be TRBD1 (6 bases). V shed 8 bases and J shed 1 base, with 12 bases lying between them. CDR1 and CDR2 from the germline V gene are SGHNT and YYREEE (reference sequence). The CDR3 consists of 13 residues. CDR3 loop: CASARTAQETQYF. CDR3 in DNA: TGTGCCAGTGCCCGGACAGCCCAAGAGACCCAGTACTTC.

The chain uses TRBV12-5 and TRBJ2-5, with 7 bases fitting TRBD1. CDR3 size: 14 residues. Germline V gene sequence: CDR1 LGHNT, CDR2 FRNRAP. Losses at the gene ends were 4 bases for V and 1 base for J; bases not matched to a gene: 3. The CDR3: CASGSGQAQETQYF. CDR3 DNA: TGTGCTAGTGGTTCCGGACAGGCCCAAGAGACCCAGTACTTC.

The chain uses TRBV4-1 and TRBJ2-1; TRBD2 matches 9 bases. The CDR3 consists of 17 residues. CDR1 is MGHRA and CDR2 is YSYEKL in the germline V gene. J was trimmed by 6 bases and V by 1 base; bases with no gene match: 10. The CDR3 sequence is CASSQGMTAGGSNEQFF. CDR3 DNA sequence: TGCGCCAGCAGCCAAGGGATGACGGCGGGAGGGAGCAATGAGCAGTTCTTC.

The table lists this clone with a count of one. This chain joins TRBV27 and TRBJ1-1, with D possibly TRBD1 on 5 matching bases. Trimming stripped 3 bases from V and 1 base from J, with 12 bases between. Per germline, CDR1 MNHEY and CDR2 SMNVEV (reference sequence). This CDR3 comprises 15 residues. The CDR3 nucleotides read TGTGCCAGCAGTTTCTGGACGGGGGGGAACACTGAAGCTTTCTTT. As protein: CASSFWTGGNTEAFF.

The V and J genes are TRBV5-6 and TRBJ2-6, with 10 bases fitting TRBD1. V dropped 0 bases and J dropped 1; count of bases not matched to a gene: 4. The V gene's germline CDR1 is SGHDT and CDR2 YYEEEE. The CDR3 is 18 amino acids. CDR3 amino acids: CASSLERTGGSGANVLTF. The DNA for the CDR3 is TGTGCCAGCAGCTTGGAGCGGACAGGGGGGTCTGGGGCCAACGTCCTGACTTTC.

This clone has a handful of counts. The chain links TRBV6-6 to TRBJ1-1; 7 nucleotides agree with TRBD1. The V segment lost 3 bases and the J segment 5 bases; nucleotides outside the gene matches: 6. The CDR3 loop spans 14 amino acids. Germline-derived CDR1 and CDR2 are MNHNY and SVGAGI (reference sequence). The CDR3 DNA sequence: TGTGCCAGCAGTTATATGGCAGGGGGGACTGAAGCTTTCTTT. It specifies CASSYMAGGTEAFF.

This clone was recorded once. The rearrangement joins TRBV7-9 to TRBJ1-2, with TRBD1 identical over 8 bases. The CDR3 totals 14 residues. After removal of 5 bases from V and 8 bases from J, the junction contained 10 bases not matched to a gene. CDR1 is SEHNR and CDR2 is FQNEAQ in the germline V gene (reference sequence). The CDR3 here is CASSQDRVSWGYTF. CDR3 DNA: TGTGCCAGCAGCCAGGACAGGGTTTCGTGGGGCTACACCTTC.

The CDR3 spells CASSEIGRWSGNTIYF. CDR3 sequence (DNA): TGTGCCAGCAGTGAAATCGGGAGGTGGTCTGGAAACACCATATATTTT. The chain links TRBV6-1 to TRBJ1-3; no firm D call. There are 16 residues in the CDR3. Trimming took 2 bases from V and 1 from J, leaving 12 bases between them. Germline V CDR1 and CDR2: MNHNS, SASEGT.

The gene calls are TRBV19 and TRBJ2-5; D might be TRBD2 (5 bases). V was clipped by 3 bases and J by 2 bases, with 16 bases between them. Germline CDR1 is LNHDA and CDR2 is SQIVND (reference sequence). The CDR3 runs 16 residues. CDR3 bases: TGTGCCAGTAGTATGCTACGAGCGTCGGGACAAGAGACCCAGTACTTC. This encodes CASSMLRASGQETQYF.

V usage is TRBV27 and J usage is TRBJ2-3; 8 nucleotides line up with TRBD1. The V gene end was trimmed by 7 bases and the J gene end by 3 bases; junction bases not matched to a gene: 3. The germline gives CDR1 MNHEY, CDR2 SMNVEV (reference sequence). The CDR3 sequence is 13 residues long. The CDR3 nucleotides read TGTGCCAGCACAACAGGGGGTACAGATACGCAGTATTTT. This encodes CASTTGGTDTQYF.